A selection of T cell receptor beta chains follows, all from one sample in a study of Ad26.COV2.S vaccination and SARS-CoV-2 variants. The protocol was immunoSEQ multiplex PCR, while the TCRdb copy is restricted to in-frame clones and leaves out a portion. The sample contains around 270,000 clones, approximately 90% of which appear only once. Sequenced material: peripheral blood, taken in a trial of Ad26.COV2.S vaccine versus placebo. Every receptor here comes from a person between 18 and 59 years old who received the Ad26.COV2.S COVID-19 vaccine or a placebo. Both conserved end residues are part of each CDR3. The D gene is left open where the match is weak. Rows give clone size only sometimes, using once, few, many, or a class for an expanded clone.

CDR3 protein	CDR3 DNA	clone size	D gene	V gene	J gene
CATSRAREASYNEQFF	TGTGCCACCAGCAGAGCTCGGGAGGCGTCCTACAATGAGCAGTTCTTC	once	TRBD2	TRBV15	TRBJ2-1
CATSRGQNYGYTF	TGTGCCACCAGCAGGGGACAGAACTATGGCTACACCTTC	NA	TRBD1	TRBV15	TRBJ1-2
CASSKSRGVPGNTIYF	TGTGCCAGCAGCAAATCTCGAGGGGTGCCTGGAAACACCATATATTTT	NA	NA	TRBV7-8	TRBJ1-3
CASPLRDSQFYEQYF	TGCGCCAGCCCTCTGAGGGACAGCCAGTTCTACGAGCAGTACTTC	NA	TRBD1	TRBV23-1	TRBJ2-7
CASSQEGGTNEKLFF	TGTGCCAGCAGCCAAGAAGGGGGAACTAATGAAAAACTGTTTTTT	NA	NA	TRBV4-2	TRBJ1-4
CASSQEGTGGLRGYTF	TGTGCCAGCAGCCAAGAAGGGACAGGGGGTTTAAGGGGCTACACCTTC	NA	TRBD1	TRBV3-1/TRBV3-2	TRBJ1-2
CASSSGGAHNEQFF	TGTGCCAGCAGTAGCGGGGGGGCGCACAATGAGCAGTTCTTC	NA	TRBD2	TRBV9	TRBJ2-1
CASSIGVFGYTF	TGTGCCAGTAGTATCGGGGTTTTTGGCTACACCTTC	NA	NA	TRBV19	TRBJ1-2
CASKKGQGAYNEQFF	TGTGCCAGCAAGAAGGGACAGGGGGCCTACAATGAGCAGTTCTTC	NA	TRBD1	TRBV27	TRBJ2-1
CASSQDLADEQFF	TGTGCCAGCAGCCAAGATCTAGCAGATGAGCAGTTCTTC	NA	NA	TRBV3-1/TRBV3-2	TRBJ2-1
CASSLWTEDYGYTF	TGTGCCAGCAGCTTATGGACAGAAGATTATGGCTACACCTTC	NA	NA	TRBV7-2	TRBJ1-2
CASSSYRGRAVYEQFF	TGTGCCAGCAGTTCCTACAGAGGGAGGGCCGTCTATGAGCAGTTCTTC	NA	TRBD2	TRBV6-2/TRBV6-3	TRBJ2-1
CASSVKPDSGANVLTF	TGTGCCAGCAGCGTAAAACCCGACTCTGGGGCCAACGTCCTGACTTTC	NA	NA	TRBV9	TRBJ2-6
CASCGLSSGSGGGELFF	TGTGCTAGCTGTGGATTATCATCGGGGAGCGGGGGCGGGGAGCTGTTTTTT	once	TRBD2	TRBV12-5	TRBJ2-2
CASSDTYQPQHF	TGTGCCAGCAGTGACACGTATCAGCCCCAGCATTTT	NA	NA	TRBV6-4	TRBJ1-5
CAWRYTDTQYF	TGTGCCTGGAGGTACACAGATACGCAGTATTTT	NA	NA	TRBV30	TRBJ2-3
CASSRDITLAKNIQYF	TGTGCCAGCAGCCGGGACATCACCCTAGCCAAAAACATTCAGTACTTC	NA	NA	TRBV4-2	TRBJ2-4
CASGSGIGNTIYF	TGTGCTAGTGGTTCGGGTATAGGAAACACCATATATTTT	NA	NA	TRBV12-5	TRBJ1-3
CSVGLRGDEQFF	TGCAGCGTGGGACTCCGGGGAGATGAGCAGTTCTTC	NA	NA	TRBV29-1	TRBJ2-1
CASSKVGHVNTEAFF	TGTGCCAGCAGCAAAGTCGGACACGTGAACACTGAAGCTTTCTTT	once	NA	TRBV21-1	TRBJ1-1
CASKDGGELTQYF	TGTGCCAGCAAGGACGGGGGGGAACTTACGCAGTATTTT	NA	TRBD2	TRBV6-6	TRBJ2-3
CASSRGVETEAFF	TGCGCCAGCAGCCGAGGGGTGGAGACTGAAGCTTTCTTT	NA	NA	TRBV4-3	TRBJ1-1
CATSDSGQGIYGYTF	TGTGCCACCAGTGACTCGGGACAGGGGATCTATGGCTACACCTTC	NA	TRBD1	TRBV24-1	TRBJ1-2
CASSQENSYNEQFF	TGTGCCAGCAGCCAAGAGAATTCCTACAATGAGCAGTTCTTC	NA	NA	TRBV3-1/TRBV3-2	TRBJ2-1
CASSQEWELNQPQHF	TGCGCCAGCAGCCAAGAATGGGAGCTCAATCAGCCCCAGCATTTT	few	NA	TRBV4-1	TRBJ1-5
CASSLSRDRGNEQFF	TGTGCCAGCAGCTTAAGTCGGGACAGGGGTAATGAGCAGTTCTTC	NA	TRBD1	TRBV7-3	TRBJ2-1
CASTGQYNQPQHF	TGTGCCAGCACAGGACAATACAATCAGCCCCAGCATTTT	NA	NA	TRBV18	TRBJ1-5
CASSLTPTPGNEQFF	TGTGCCAGCAGCTTAACGCCCACGCCGGGCAATGAGCAGTTCTTC	NA	NA	TRBV7-3	TRBJ2-1
CASSPRRAGYEQYF	TGCGCCAGCAGCCCCCGAAGGGCCGGCTACGAGCAGTACTTC	NA	NA	TRBV4-1	TRBJ2-7
CASTPTGLVYEQYF	TGTGCCAGCACCCCGACAGGGTTAGTCTACGAGCAGTACTTC	NA	TRBD1	TRBV6-5	TRBJ2-7
CASSFLAPTDTQYF	TGTGCCAGCAGCTTTCTAGCACCCACAGATACGCAGTATTTT	NA	NA	TRBV5-6	TRBJ2-3
CASAIAGASYEQYF	TGCGCCAGCGCGATAGCGGGGGCCTCCTACGAGCAGTACTTC	NA	TRBD2	TRBV5-1	TRBJ2-7
CASSGTGLEGETQYF	TGTGCCAGTAGTGGGACAGGTTTAGAAGGAGAGACCCAGTACTTC	NA	TRBD1	TRBV19	TRBJ2-5
CASSPKRESTGELFF	TGTGCCAGCAGCCCAAAGCGGGAGTCCACCGGGGAGCTGTTTTTT	once	TRBD2	TRBV13	TRBJ2-2
CATSDPKGGHTEAFF	TGTGCCACCAGTGACCCTAAGGGGGGGCACACTGAAGCTTTCTTT	NA	NA	TRBV24-1	TRBJ1-1
CAWSVRFGGTGELFF	TGTGCCTGGAGTGTAAGATTCGGGGGGACCGGGGAGCTGTTTTTT	NA	TRBD2	TRBV30	TRBJ2-2
CASSSIYPPGQGLRTF	TGTGCCAGCAGCTCCATCTACCCACCGGGACAGGGGCTAAGGACCTTC	NA	TRBD1	TRBV5-5	TRBJ1-2
CASSLTQGNYGYTF	TGCGCCAGCAGCTTGACTCAGGGAAACTATGGCTACACCTTC	NA	NA	TRBV5-1	TRBJ1-2
CASSVQDRAYNEQFF	TGTGCCAGCAGCGTCCAGGACAGAGCCTACAATGAGCAGTTCTTC	NA	NA	TRBV9	TRBJ2-1
CASSYQQEISTDTQYF	TGTGCCAGCAGCTATCAACAGGAAATTAGCACAGATACGCAGTATTTT	once	NA	TRBV11-2	TRBJ2-3
CASSYSLRGLSGEAFF	TGTGCCAGCAGTTACTCTCTCCGGGGGCTAAGCGGTGAAGCTTTCTTT	NA	NA	TRBV6-2/TRBV6-3	TRBJ1-1
CASSTRQGGDTQYF	TGTGCCAGCAGCACCCGACAGGGGGGAGATACGCAGTATTTT	NA	TRBD1	TRBV11-2	TRBJ2-3
CASSLGTGGTEKLFF	TGTGCCAGCAGCTTAGGGACAGGAGGGACTGAAAAACTGTTTTTT	NA	NA	TRBV13	TRBJ1-4
CASSSGDRGGWQETQYF	TGTGCCAGCAGCTCTGGGGACAGGGGAGGGTGGCAAGAGACCCAGTACTTC	NA	TRBD1	TRBV7-9	TRBJ2-5
CAWVGWSGGSTEQFF	TGTGCCTGGGTAGGATGGAGCGGGGGCTCAACGGAGCAGTTCTTC	once	TRBD2	TRBV30	TRBJ2-1
CASSPRRDSTYYGYTF	TGTGCCAGTAGTCCTCGGAGAGACAGCACCTACTATGGCTACACCTTC	NA	NA	TRBV19	TRBJ1-2
CASSYSRGHGELFF	TGTGCCAGCAGTTACTCGAGGGGCCACGGGGAGCTGTTTTTT	once	NA	TRBV6-2/TRBV6-3	TRBJ2-2
CASSLVSGRRVEKLFF	TGTGCCAGCAGCTTGGTCTCGGGACGGAGGGTTGAAAAACTGTTTTTT	NA	NA	TRBV5-6	TRBJ1-4
CASSISGVNIQYF	TGTGCCAGTAGTATTTCGGGGGTGAACATTCAGTACTTC	NA	NA	TRBV19	TRBJ2-4
CASSLVGQRGNQPQHF	TGTGCCAGCAGCTTAGTAGGACAGAGGGGCAATCAGCCCCAGCATTTT	NA	NA	TRBV7-9	TRBJ1-5
CASSVASPGPYNEQFF	TGTGCCAGCAGCGTAGCCAGCCCAGGCCCGTACAATGAGCAGTTCTTC	NA	NA	TRBV9	TRBJ2-1
CAWRRTPWGTEAFF	TGTGCCTGGAGAAGAACACCCTGGGGCACTGAAGCTTTCTTT	NA	NA	TRBV30	TRBJ1-1
CASSPRGQGVYEQYF	TGTGCCAGCAGCCCACGGGGGCAGGGAGTCTACGAGCAGTACTTC	NA	NA	TRBV6-2/TRBV6-3	TRBJ2-7
CASSADTGTALKKLFF	TGTGCCAGCAGCGCTGATACCGGGACGGCTCTTAAAAAACTGTTTTTT	few	NA	TRBV9	TRBJ1-4
CASSQERGVYQETQYF	TGCGCCAGCAGCCAAGAGCGGGGGGTATACCAAGAGACCCAGTACTTC	NA	TRBD2	TRBV4-3	TRBJ2-5
CASSLVWGYTEAFF	TGTGCCAGCAGCCTGGTATGGGGGTACACTGAAGCTTTCTTT	NA	NA	TRBV5-6	TRBJ1-1
CASVRQGTDTQYF	TGTGCCAGCGTCCGACAGGGAACAGATACGCAGTATTTT	NA	TRBD1	TRBV6-5	TRBJ2-3
CSTRGGSTDTQYF	TGCAGCACTAGGGGCGGGAGCACAGATACGCAGTATTTT	NA	NA	TRBV29-1	TRBJ2-3
CSASPGVRQPQHF	TGCAGTGCTAGTCCCGGGGTCCGGCAGCCCCAGCATTTT	few	NA	TRBV20-1	TRBJ1-5